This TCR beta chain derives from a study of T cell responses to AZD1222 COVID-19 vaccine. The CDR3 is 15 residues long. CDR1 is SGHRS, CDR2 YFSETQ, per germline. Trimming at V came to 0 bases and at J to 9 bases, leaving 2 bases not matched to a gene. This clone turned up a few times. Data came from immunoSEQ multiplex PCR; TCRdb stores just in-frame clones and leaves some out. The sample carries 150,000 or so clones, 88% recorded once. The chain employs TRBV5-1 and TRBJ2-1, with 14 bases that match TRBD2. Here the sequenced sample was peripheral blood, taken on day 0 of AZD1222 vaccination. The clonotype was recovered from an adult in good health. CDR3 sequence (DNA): TGCGCCAGCAGCTTGGCGGGGACTAGCGGGGGTGAGCAGTTCTTC. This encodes CASSLAGTSGGEQFF.